The 11 T cell receptor beta chains presented below share a single source sample, sequenced in a study of cytomegalovirus exposure and HLA in healthy donors. The repertoire was sequenced with immunoSEQ multiplex PCR; TCRdb's copy has only in-frame clones and lacks some. This table holds roughly 150,000 clones, 85% to 90% found once. Material: PBMCs. Every receptor here comes from a man between 18 and 29 years old in good health and CMV-seronegative.

V gene TRBV27 combines with J gene TRBJ1-5; no definite D call. The CDR3 runs 13 residues. Germline V lookup: CDR1 MNHEY, CDR2 SMNVEV (reference sequence). The V end lost 4 bases, the J end lost 3 bases, and 7 bases lay between the germline ends. The CDR3 is CASSSQDNQPQHF. CDR3 DNA: TGTGCCAGCAGTTCCCAGGACAATCAGCCCCAGCATTTT.

Only one count was recorded for this clone. The chain couples TRBV4-1 to TRBJ2-1; 13 bases map to TRBD2. Germline V gene sequence: CDR1 MGHRA, CDR2 YSYEKL. Trimming cost V 0 bases and J 10 bases; bases outside gene matches: 12. The CDR3 sequence is 18 residues long. Here the CDR3 DNA reads TGCGCCAGCAGCCAAGATAGGGCCGGACTAGCGGGAGTTCGGGAGCAGTTCTTC. Protein sequence: CASSQDRAGLAGVREQFF.

This clone was seen a single time. J is TRBJ2-5 and V is TRBV15; the D gene is possibly TRBD2 (5 bases). Germline CDR1 LNHNV, CDR2 YYDKDF (reference sequence). Between the trimmed V and J ends, which lost 1 base and 1 base, there was a span of 7 bases. This CDR3 contains 14 residues. Here the CDR3 reads CATSRGGFQETQYF. The CDR3 DNA sequence: TGTGCCACCAGCAGAGGAGGGTTCCAAGAGACCCAGTACTTC.

The rearrangement links TRBV6-7 to TRBJ2-3, with D possibly being TRBD2 (5 bases). TRBV6-7 qualifies as an ORF whose function is uncertain. V gave up 1 base and J gave up 0 bases, with 8 bases separating them. This CDR3 has 15 amino acids. CDR3 in amino acids: CASSYFAGSTDTQYF. CDR3 nucleotide sequence: TGTGCCAGCAGTTACTTCGCGGGTAGCACAGATACGCAGTATTTT.

The chain recombines TRBV5-4 with TRBJ1-1; D gene ambiguous. Between the trimmed V and J ends, which lost 1 base and 1 base, there was a span of 8 bases. Germline V gene lookup returns CDR1 SGHNT and CDR2 YYREEE (reference sequence). The CDR3 totals 14 residues. DNA for the CDR3: TGTGCCAGCAGCTTGAACAGAGAGAACACTGAAGCTTTCTTT. It codes for CASSLNRENTEAFF.

The chain joins TRBV14 to TRBJ1-1, with D possibly matching TRBD1 (5 bases). V was shortened by 0 bases and J by 4 bases, with 15 bases between the two germline ends. The CDR3 consists of 16 residues. Looked up from germline, CDR1 is SGHDN and CDR2 is FVKESK. CDR3 DNA sequence: TGTGCCAGCAGCCAAGATCGAATGGCTGGGGCCACTGAAGCTTTCTTT. Amino acid sequence: CASSQDRMAGATEAFF.

This chain links TRBV4-1 with TRBJ2-3; 13 nucleotides line up with TRBD2. CDR3 size: 18 residues. Germline lookup yields CDR1 MGHRA and CDR2 YSYEKL. Unmatched junction bases numbered 13, after V lost 3 bases and J lost 7 bases. CDR3 bases: TGCGCCAGCAGCCAGGCCGGGACTAGCGGGGATTCGGGAAATACGCAGTATTTT. It translates to CASSQAGTSGDSGNTQYF.

The CDR3 here is CASSYAARSQETQYF. The CDR3 nucleotides read TGTGCCAGCAGTTACGCCGCCCGGTCCCAAGAGACCCAGTACTTC. This chain connects TRBV6-5 to TRBJ2-5; D is unclear. The CDR3 is 15 residues long. Deletions cut 2 bases from V and 1 base from J, with 11 bases between. Germline lookup yields CDR1 MNHEY and CDR2 SVGAGI.

The chain has TRBV2 and TRBJ2-1; TRBD2 matches 8 bases. This CDR3 region has 15 residues. After removal of 0 bases from V and 16 bases from J, the junction contained 14 bases not matched to a gene. Germline V gene sequence: CDR1 SNHLY, CDR2 FYNNEI. CDR3 DNA sequence: TGTGCCAGCAGTGAAGCGTCGCTGGAAAGCACTAGCGGCTTCTTC. Translation: CASSEASLESTSGFF.

The rearrangement uses TRBV19 and TRBJ1-4, with D possibly TRBD1 on 5 matching bases. This CDR3 comprises 15 residues. V was shortened by 3 bases and J by 2 bases, with 10 bases between the two germline ends. Per germline, CDR1 LNHDA and CDR2 SQIVND (reference sequence). The CDR3 nucleotides read TGTGCCAGTAGTATCAGGGTTACCACTAATGAAAAACTGTTTTTT. This gives the protein CASSIRVTTNEKLFF.

The chain employs TRBV28 and TRBJ1-5; 9 bases are a match to TRBD1. Germline CDR1 and CDR2: MDHEN and SYDVKM. The CDR3 has 16 residues. Trimming at V came to 5 bases and at J to 2 bases, leaving 7 bases not matched to a gene. CDR3 coding DNA: TGTGCCAGCAGTAAGCTGACAGGGGGAGGCAATCAGCCCCAGCATTTT. It is translated as CASSKLTGGGNQPQHF.